This T cell receptor (beta chain) was found in a study of blood T cells in healthy people across ages. Study-wide results and limits: The percentage of naive T cells correlated strongly with TCR beta diversity.

Each donor was a healthy Caucasian individual from Russia, aged 6 to 90. With respect to this clonotype: Its antigen is currently unknown.

The CDR3 consists of 18 residues. The V gene end was trimmed by 4 bases and the J gene end by 0 bases; junction bases not matched to a gene: 7. CDR1 and CDR2 from the germline V gene are MNHEY and SVGAGI. Combining a sample-barcoded 5' primer with a J-beta primer mix, a second PCR ran for 7 to 11 cycles. TCRdb reprocessed the 5' RACE reads via MiXCR and lists one record per CDR3 protein. The sample includes around 1,000,000 distinct CDR3 sequences, around 27% of them seen just once. Separately, the same data were catalogued under a study of T cells of mothers and their children. That source adds: Each donor was one of three healthy Caucasian mothers or one of their six children. Thymic selection molds TCR recombination products alike in related and unrelated pairs.

The clonotype was recovered from a girl aged 2 to 10 in good health. The source material was blood. The chain employs TRBV6-5 and TRBJ2-3, with TRBD2 matching 13 bases. The CDR3 spells CASSLAGLAGTSTDTQYF. In DNA, the CDR3 is TGTGCCAGCAGTTTGGCGGGACTAGCGGGAACCAGCACAGATACGCAGTATTTT.